This note documents a single TCR beta chain sequence. This sample was included in a study of blood T cell repertoires in COVID-19. CDR1 and CDR2 from the germline V gene are MRHNA and SNTAGT. The CDR3 extends over 13 amino acids. The germline V and J ends were trimmed by 4 bases and 8 bases, with 9 bases remaining between them. Assay: immunoSEQ multiplex PCR; the TCRdb copy retains only in-frame clones and omits some. The sample carries roughly 140,000 clones, around four fifths recorded once. This clonotype originated in a man between 45 and 60 years old who had recovered from COVID-19. Sequenced material: PBMCs or T cells enriched from blood (not recorded which). The chain employs TRBV6-4 and TRBJ1-6; TRBD1 might be the D (5 bases). In nucleotides, the CDR3 is TGTGCCAGCAGTGGGACAACGGATTCACCCCTCCACTTT. Protein product: CASSGTTDSPLHF.